The clone carrying this TCR beta chain was seen ten or more times. These data originate in a study of identical twins. Trimming removed 1 base at V and 0 bases at J, with 6 bases between. This CDR3 has 14 residues. Per the germline V gene, CDR1 is SGDLS and CDR2 is YYNGEE. Unique molecular identifiers were present on the cDNA, and a universal primer site came from template switching. MiXCR was run by TCRdb on the 5' RACE reads, yielding one entry per CDR3 protein. This sample has around 100,000 distinct CDR3 sequences; roughly 6% occur once, and the top ten carry 12%. This receptor was identified in a woman between 45 and 60 years old in good health. The chain employs TRBV9 and TRBJ2-3; D remains unclear. The sample was memory T cells sorted from blood. CDR3 sequence reads: CASSVSSSTDTQYF. The CDR3 bases are TGTGCCAGCAGCGTATCGTCAAGCACAGATACGCAGTATTTT.